The rows below give T cell receptor beta chains drawn from one sample of a study of beta chain features in type 1 diabetes. The repertoire was sequenced with immunoSEQ multiplex PCR; TCRdb's copy has only in-frame clones and lacks some. Of around 430,000 clones in the sample, about 32% are singletons; the top ten hold 0.05% to 0.065%. The sequenced material came from naive CD4+ T cells from blood. The receptors were sampled from a man between 18 and 29 years old in good health. CDR3s include the opening cysteine and the closing phenylalanine or tryptophan.

v_gene	j_gene	CDR3aa
TRBV7-3	TRBJ2-2	CASSPRTGPPNTGELFF
TRBV30	TRBJ2-7	CAWSRSWDYEQYF
TRBV30	TRBJ2-2	CAWSATRGGTGELFF
TRBV30	TRBJ1-2	CAWSAGRNYGYTF
TRBV7-3	TRBJ2-3	CASSRAGGPMHTQYF
TRBV7-2	TRBJ2-3	CASSLGGAGTDTQYF
TRBV4-2	TRBJ2-7	CASSPGTEYYEQYF
TRBV7-9	TRBJ1-1	CASSLRGLGTEAFF
TRBV5-4	TRBJ2-7	CASSRDRYEQYF
TRBV5-6	TRBJ2-1	CASSLVSSSYNEQFF
TRBV5-1	TRBJ1-5	CASSLVPGADQPQHF
TRBV30	TRBJ1-1	CAWSVRRTNTEAFF
TRBV23-1	TRBJ2-1	CASSPRTANSYNEQFF
TRBV15	TRBJ2-1	CATSRGLVPAEQFF
TRBV15	TRBJ1-2	CATSKTGYGYTF
TRBV10-3	TRBJ2-3	CAISAAARTDTQYF
TRBV6-1	TRBJ2-7	CASTPTQGTYEQYF
TRBV29-1	-	CSIVTSGRPSYEQYF
TRBV9	TRBJ2-1	CASSVWVARSYNEQFF
TRBV29-1	TRBJ1-5	CSVGVGSNQPQHF
TRBV4-1	TRBJ2-7	CASSQDPPAGAYEQYF
TRBV10-3	TRBJ2-5	CAIRGQDQETQYF
TRBV27	TRBJ2-4	CASSTGLDGIQYF
TRBV5-1	TRBJ2-1	CASSLDGTTSSYNEQFF
TRBV30	TRBJ2-7	CAWSEPESYEQYF
TRBV29-1	TRBJ2-5	CSVSQGAETQYF
TRBV11-2	TRBJ2-1	CASTGLAGSNEQFF
TRBV19	TRBJ2-1	CASSIAGGRLAEQFF
TRBV30	TRBJ1-2	CAWSVQWSGYTF
TRBV29-1	TRBJ2-1	CSPMKREGSYNEQFF
TRBV27	TRBJ2-6	CASRSHSGANVLTF
TRBV6-5	TRBJ2-4	CASTERGKIGDIQYF
TRBV25-1	TRBJ2-3	CASSGRPGLGTDTQYF
TRBV27	TRBJ2-5	CASSLKPAPLYPETQYF
TRBV10-3	TRBJ2-1	CAISRGLAGYNEQFF
TRBV2	TRBJ1-2	CASRAQGYGYTF
TRBV30	TRBJ2-1	CAWSDFNEQFF
TRBV30	TRBJ2-7	CAWSEGHPQDEQYF
TRBV15	TRBJ1-4	CATSTSMMEPREKLFF